This is a list of T cell receptor beta chains from one sample in a study of lymphopenia after photon versus proton radiotherapy. The protocol was immunoSEQ multiplex PCR, while the TCRdb copy is restricted to in-frame clones and leaves out a portion. The table shows some 30,000 clones, with about 90% occurring only once. Sequencing used peripheral blood, obtained from a patient treated with photon-based radiotherapy. Receptor source: a woman aged 50 to 60 with pancreatic cancer. CDR3s include the opening cysteine and the closing phenylalanine or tryptophan. A D gene is named only where the DNA matches it firmly. Part of the rows lack a size; the others show once, few, many or a class for expanded clones.

V	J	size	D	CDR3	DNA
TRBV5-6	TRBJ2-1	.	TRBD2	CASSLGRASGSYNEQFF	TGTGCCAGCAGCTTGGGTCGGGCTAGCGGTTCCTACAATGAGCAGTTCTTC
TRBV18	TRBJ2-7	.	.	CASSPDRTGSSYEQYF	TGTGCCAGCTCACCAGACCGCACCGGGAGCTCCTACGAGCAGTACTTC
TRBV9	TRBJ2-1	.	.	CASSPVNSYNEQFF	TGTGCCAGCAGCCCCGTGAACTCCTACAATGAGCAGTTCTTC
TRBV29-1	TRBJ2-5	.	.	CSGGQETQYF	TGCAGTGGGGGGCAAGAGACCCAGTACTTC
TRBV19	TRBJ2-1	.	.	CASSIDRGEQFF	TGTGCCAGTAGTATAGATCGGGGTGAGCAGTTCTTC
TRBV4-3	TRBJ2-1	once	.	CASSQGLRGKYNEQFF	TGCGCCAGCAGCCAAGGTTTGAGGGGGAAATACAATGAGCAGTTCTTC
TRBV11-2	TRBJ2-7	.	.	CASSSMMGVRNEQYF	TGTGCCAGCAGCTCGATGATGGGGGTTCGCAACGAGCAGTACTTC
TRBV19	TRBJ2-3	.	TRBD2	CASSSPGTSGSAADTQYF	TGTGCCAGTAGTAGTCCTGGGACTAGCGGGAGCGCAGCAGATACGCAGTATTTT
TRBV28	TRBJ2-1	.	.	CASSLPAAGNNEQFF	TGTGCCAGCAGTCTCCCGGCGGCGGGAAACAATGAGCAGTTCTTC
TRBV28	TRBJ1-1	.	.	CASSFIVGMNTEAFF	TGTGCCAGCAGTTTTATCGTCGGAATGAACACTGAAGCTTTCTTT
TRBV7-9	TRBJ2-3	once	TRBD2	CASSGLVSDTQYF	TGTGCCAGCAGCGGACTAGTGTCAGATACGCAGTATTTT
TRBV25-1	TRBJ2-5	.	.	CASSGEETQYF	TGTGCCAGCAGCGGAGAAGAGACCCAGTACTTC
TRBV29-1	TRBJ1-4	.	.	CSACATTNEKLFF	TGCAGCGCATGCGCCACAACTAATGAAAAACTGTTTTTT
TRBV29-1	TRBJ2-3	.	.	CSVKSLVGHTDTQYF	TGCAGCGTAAAATCACTAGTTGGCCACACAGATACGCAGTATTTT
TRBV9	TRBJ2-1	.	.	CASSVPGVEKFF	TGTGCCAGCAGCGTACCGGGTGTAGAAAAGTTCTTC
TRBV11-2	TRBJ2-2	.	.	CASSWGYGLGVTGELFF	TGTGCCAGCAGCTGGGGGTATGGGCTTGGTGTAACCGGGGAGCTGTTTTTT
TRBV11-2	TRBJ2-7	.	.	CASSLGVYEQYF	TGTGCCAGCAGCTTAGGCGTATACGAGCAGTACTTC
TRBV15	TRBJ2-5	.	.	CATSRDLGGQETQYF	TGTGCCACCAGCAGAGATCTGGGCGGCCAAGAGACCCAGTACTTC
TRBV28	TRBJ2-7	.	TRBD1	CASRSSGQGGGEQYF	TGTGCCAGCAGATCTTCGGGACAGGGCGGTGGCGAGCAGTACTTC
TRBV10-2	TRBJ2-5	.	TRBD1	CASSDRQGAGEQYF	TGCGCCAGCAGTGATCGACAGGGGGCGGGTGAGCAGTACTTC
TRBV29-1	TRBJ1-1	.	.	CSVRSGVSTEAFF	TGCAGCGTCAGATCAGGGGTCAGCACTGAAGCTTTCTTT
TRBV7-2	TRBJ2-3	.	.	CASSLGGLATTDTQYF	TGTGCCAGCAGCTTAGGAGGCCTAGCGACCACAGATACGCAGTATTTT
TRBV28	TRBJ1-3	.	.	CASIPRTSGNTIYF	TGTGCCAGCATCCCGCGTACCTCTGGAAACACCATATATTTT
TRBV29-1	TRBJ2-7	.	.	CSVGDTEQYF	TGCAGCGTTGGGGACACCGAGCAGTACTTC
TRBV6-5	TRBJ1-1	.	.	CASSYYGLAFF	TGTGCCAGCAGTTATTATGGGTTAGCTTTCTTT
TRBV4-1	TRBJ2-6	.	.	CASSQIPGNGANVLTF	TGCGCCAGCAGCCAAATCCCCGGGAATGGGGCCAACGTCCTGACTTTC
TRBV19	TRBJ1-4	.	.	CASSWTATNEKLFF	TGTGCCAGTAGTTGGACAGCAACTAATGAAAAACTGTTTTTT
TRBV29-1	TRBJ2-1	once	.	CSVEALGVTYNEQFF	TGCAGCGTTGAAGCTCTAGGTGTAACCTACAATGAGCAGTTCTTC
TRBV28	TRBJ1-3	.	.	CASSMTEPSGNTIYF	TGTGCCAGCAGCATGACAGAGCCCTCTGGAAACACCATATATTTT
TRBV2	TRBJ1-1	.	TRBD1	CASTGDRGLGTEAFF	TGTGCCAGCACCGGGGACAGGGGGCTGGGGACTGAAGCTTTCTTT
TRBV5-4	TRBJ1-2	.	TRBD1	CASSSGGQGYRYGYTF	TGTGCCAGCAGCTCGGGGGGACAGGGGTACCGATATGGCTACACCTTC
TRBV19	TRBJ1-1	.	.	CASNPGKNTEAFF	TGTGCCAGTAATCCCGGGAAGAACACTGAAGCTTTCTTT
TRBV28	TRBJ1-1	.	.	CASSPKGFGAFF	TGTGCCAGCAGTCCAAAGGGGTTTGGGGCTTTCTTT
TRBV6-1	TRBJ2-7	.	.	CASSEGGKQYF	TGTGCCAGCAGTGAAGGGGGTAAGCAGTACTTC
TRBV5-1	TRBJ2-1	.	TRBD1	CASSSGQSNEQFF	TGCGCCAGCAGCTCGGGACAGTCAAATGAGCAGTTCTTC
TRBV9	TRBJ2-6	.	.	CASGANVLTF	TGTGCCAGCGGGGCCAACGTCCTGACTTTC
TRBV28	TRBJ2-5	.	TRBD2	CASSPVVGREGQGGETQYF	TGTGCCAGCAGCCCCGTCGTAGGGCGGGAGGGCCAAGGGGGCGAGACCCAGTACTTC
TRBV7-3	TRBJ2-7	medium-sized	TRBD1	CASSLNTGGEQYF	TGTGCCAGCAGCCTTAACACAGGGGGCGAGCAGTACTTC
TRBV20-1	TRBJ2-4	.	TRBD1	CSADRVNIQYF	TGCAGTGCTGACAGGGTAAACATTCAGTACTTC
TRBV19	TRBJ2-5	.	.	CATAAGVRATQYF	TGTGCCACGGCAGCGGGCGTCCGAGCTACCCAGTACTTC
TRBV5-5	TRBJ1-1	.	.	CASSLRSSGGYMNTEAFF	TGTGCCAGCAGCTTGAGGAGTTCCGGGGGTTACATGAACACTGAAGCTTTCTTT
TRBV7-9	TRBJ2-3	.	TRBD2	CASSKTGLAVSTDTQYF	TGTGCCAGCAGCAAGACGGGACTAGCGGTTAGCACAGATACGCAGTATTTT
TRBV19	TRBJ2-3	few	TRBD2	CASSGGLAGRDTQYF	TGTGCCAGTAGTGGGGGACTAGCGGGAAGAGATACGCAGTATTTT
TRBV19	TRBJ2-3	.	.	CASSPNFGGVTDTQYF	TGTGCCAGTAGTCCCAACTTTGGCGGGGTCACAGATACGCAGTATTTT
TRBV4-1	TRBJ1-5	once	.	CASSQVSNQPQHF	TGCGCCAGCAGCCAAGTAAGCAATCAGCCCCAGCATTTT
TRBV27	TRBJ1-5	.	.	CASSPLDGNQPQHF	TGTGCCAGCAGTCCCCTTGACGGGAATCAGCCCCAGCATTTT
TRBV6-5	TRBJ2-2	.	.	CASSYGLGNTGELFF	TGTGCCAGCAGTTATGGCTTGGGGAACACCGGGGAGCTGTTTTTT
TRBV15	TRBJ2-2	.	TRBD2	CATSRGLAGNTGELFF	TGTGCCACCAGCAGAGGCCTAGCGGGGAACACCGGGGAGCTGTTTTTT
TRBV18	TRBJ1-1	.	TRBD1	CASSRLDRAEGAFF	TGTGCCAGCTCACGACTGGACAGGGCAGAGGGAGCTTTCTTT
TRBV30	TRBJ1-4	once	.	CAWGTGTQGYNEKLFF	TGTGCCTGGGGAACCGGGACACAAGGTTATAATGAAAAACTGTTTTTT
TRBV5-1	TRBJ1-2	.	TRBD1	CASSLAGTGGGYTF	TGCGCCAGCAGCTTGGCCGGGACAGGAGGTGGCTACACCTTC
TRBV2	TRBJ1-2	.	TRBD1	CASSARQGKDYGYTF	TGTGCCAGCAGTGCCCGACAGGGGAAGGACTATGGCTACACCTTC
TRBV27	TRBJ2-3	.	TRBD1	CASSPTGGGQYF	TGTGCCAGCAGTCCTACAGGGGGTGGGCAGTATTTT
TRBV28	TRBJ1-3	once	TRBD1	CASSPGQGRSGNTIYF	TGTGCCAGCAGTCCTGGACAGGGCCGCTCTGGAAACACCATATATTTT
TRBV29-1	TRBJ2-2	.	.	CSVGLANTGELFF	TGCAGCGTTGGTTTGGCGAACACCGGGGAGCTGTTTTTT
TRBV6-6	TRBJ1-6	.	.	CASGPPLHF	TGTGCCAGCGGTCCACCCCTCCACTTT
TRBV7-3	TRBJ2-1	.	.	CASSPTGGTLDEQFF	TGTGCCAGCAGCCCCACCGGGGGAACGTTAGATGAGCAGTTCTTC
TRBV29-1	TRBJ1-1	.	TRBD1	CSVPPGGRAEAFF	TGCAGCGTTCCTCCAGGGGGGAGGGCTGAAGCTTTCTTT